This T cell receptor (beta chain) was obtained from a study of blood T cell repertoires in COVID-19. Original handling: Estimated nucleated cell counts came from reference gene primer amplification. Sequenced by immunoSEQ multiplex PCR; TCRdb stores in-frame clones only, minus some. V and J calls plus clone size are reproduced from that table; the DNA served to infer D and trimming. The repertoire includes about 380,000 clones, 70% to 90% of them detected once, and 1% to 1.5% sits in the top ten. This CDR3 is built from 10 residues. V lost 7 bases, J lost 5 bases, and 5 bases lay in between. Germline CDR1 is GTSNPN and CDR2 is SVGIG (reference sequence).

The sequenced sample consisted of PBMCs or T cells enriched from blood (not recorded which). The receptor was derived from a young man who had recovered from COVID-19. The chain is built from TRBV30 and TRBJ2-2, with no clear D. CDR3 DNA: TGTGCCTACTGGACCGGGGAGCTGTTTTTT. This codes for CAYWTGELFF.